These T cell receptor beta chains were read from a single sample in a study of human T cells and chemical hapten exposure. One entry per CDR3 protein, called by TCRdb with MiXCR from the RACE reads. The profile shows about 120,000 distinct CDR3 sequences, roughly an eighth of them singletons. Sequencing was performed on whole blood, taken in connection with sensitization to the hapten diphenylcyclopropenone (DPC). Receptors were obtained from a man aged 18 to 30 with alopecia areata. Some clones in this sample may be carry-over from other donors' samples. CDR3s include the opening cysteine and the closing phenylalanine or tryptophan. A D gene is named only where the DNA matches it firmly. Some rows have no size entry. The others give once, few or many, or a class for an expanded clone.

>TRBV27|TRBD1|TRBJ2-7|NA
TGTGCCAGCAGTTTAGCGGGACAGGGGGGCGAGCAGTACTTC
CASSLAGQGGEQYF
>TRBV5-4|NA|TRBJ1-2|NA
TGTGCCAGCACCCATAAAAACAGGGTCAATGGCTACACCTTC
CASTHKNRVNGYTF
>TRBV6-1|NA|TRBJ2-2|NA
TGTGCCAGCAGAACGGGCTACGGGGGCGGGGAGCTGTTTTTT
CASRTGYGGGELFF
>TRBV9|NA|TRBJ2-7|NA
TGTGCCAGCAGCCCTCGACAGAGCCTCCCCTACGAGCAGTACTTC
CASSPRQSLPYEQYF
>TRBV4-2|NA|TRBJ2-3|NA
TGTGCCAGCAGCCAAGGGCGCGGGGGCAAAAGCACAGATACGCAGTATTTT
CASSQGRGGKSTDTQYF
>TRBV5-1|NA|TRBJ1-1|many
TGCGCCAGCAGCCTACCGACCTCTTATTTGGCTGAAGCTTTCTTT
CASSLPTSYLAEAFF
>TRBV29-1|TRBD1|TRBJ2-5|few
TGCAGCGTTGAACGGACAGGGGTTGGGGAGACCCAGTACTTC
CSVERTGVGETQYF
>TRBV6-5|TRBD2|TRBJ2-7|few
TGTGCCAGCAGGTACGGGAGGGGTGGCGCCTACGAGCAGTACTTC
CASRYGRGGAYEQYF
>TRBV6-2/TRBV6-3|NA|TRBJ2-3|few
TGTGCCAGCAGCCAAGTACCAGATACGCAGTATTTT
CASSQVPDTQYF
>TRBV18|TRBD2|TRBJ2-1|NA
TGTGCCAGCTCACCAGGGGGGGATCGTCGGTCCTACAATGAGCAGTTCTTC
CASSPGGDRRSYNEQFF
>TRBV7-8|NA|TRBJ1-1|many
TGTGCCAGCAGCTTAAGGGGCGCGGGTACTGAAGCTTTCTTT
CASSLRGAGTEAFF
>TRBV7-2|TRBD2|TRBJ2-1|NA
TGTGCCAGCAGCTTAGGAGGCGCGGGGAGCGGGATAAGGGAGCAGTTCTTC
CASSLGGAGSGIREQFF
>TRBV10-2|NA|TRBJ1-1|few
TGCGCCAGCAGTGAGATGTACAGGCTTTACACTGAAGCTTTCTTT
CASSEMYRLYTEAFF
>TRBV5-6|NA|TRBJ1-2|NA
TGTGCCAGCAGCACCCCGGCAGGCGGCTACACCTTC
CASSTPAGGYTF
>TRBV7-9|NA|TRBJ1-2|few
TGTGCCAGCAGCTTCTTCAGGACGGAGTTATTCTATGGCTACACCTTC
CASSFFRTELFYGYTF
>TRBV7-8|NA|TRBJ2-1|many
TGTGCCAGCAGCTTAAGGGACCTACCCCGCTACAATGAGCAGTTCTTC
CASSLRDLPRYNEQFF
>TRBV11-2|NA|TRBJ2-2|few
TGTGCCAGCAGCTTAGAATCCGCGGGGCAGGGCGCCGGGGAGCTGTTTTTT
CASSLESAGQGAGELFF
>TRBV21-1|NA|TRBJ2-3|few
TGTGCCAGCAGCAAAGAAGGGACAGGGTTGGATACGCAGTATTTT
CASSKEGTGLDTQYF
>TRBV11-2|NA|TRBJ2-1|NA
TGTGCCAGCAGCTTAGATCTTGGGGGTGAGCAGTTCTTC
CASSLDLGGEQFF
>TRBV6-5|NA|TRBJ2-1|NA
TGTGCCAGCAGTTACCCGACAGGAAGGCGCAATGAGCAGTTCTTC
CASSYPTGRRNEQFF
>TRBV4-1|NA|TRBJ1-5|NA
TGCGCCAGCAGCCAAGAGTGGGGGAATCAGCCCCAGCATTTT
CASSQEWGNQPQHF
>TRBV12-3/TRBV12-4|TRBD2|TRBJ2-5|NA
TGTGCCAGCAGTCCGGGGGGAATAGCGGGACAAGAGACCCAGTACTTC
CASSPGGIAGQETQYF
>TRBV7-9|NA|TRBJ2-1|NA
TGTGCCAGCAGCTTAGCATTTGGGGAATGGGCCTACAATGAGCAGTTCTTC
CASSLAFGEWAYNEQFF
>TRBV7-9|TRBD1|TRBJ2-3|few
TGTGCCAGCAGCTATTGGTCGACAGGGGATTCTAGCACAGATACGCAGTATTTT
CASSYWSTGDSSTDTQYF